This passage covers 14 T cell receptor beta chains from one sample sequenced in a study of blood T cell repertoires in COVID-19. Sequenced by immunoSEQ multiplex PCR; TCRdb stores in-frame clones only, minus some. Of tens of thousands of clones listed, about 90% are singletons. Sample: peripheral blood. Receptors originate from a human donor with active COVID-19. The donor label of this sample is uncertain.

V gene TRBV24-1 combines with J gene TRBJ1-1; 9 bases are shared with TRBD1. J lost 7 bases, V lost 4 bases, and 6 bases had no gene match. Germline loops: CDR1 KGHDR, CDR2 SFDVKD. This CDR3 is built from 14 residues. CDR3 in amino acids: CATSEGQGRGEAFF. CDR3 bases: TGTGCCACCAGTGAGGGACAGGGCCGGGGTGAAGCTTTCTTT.

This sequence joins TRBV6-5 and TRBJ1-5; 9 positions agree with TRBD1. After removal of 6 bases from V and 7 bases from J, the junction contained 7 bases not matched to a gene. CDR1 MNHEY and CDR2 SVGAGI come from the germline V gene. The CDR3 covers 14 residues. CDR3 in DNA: TGTGCCAGCAGGGGACAGGGTCAGATCCAGCCCCAGCATTTT. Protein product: CASRGQGQIQPQHF.

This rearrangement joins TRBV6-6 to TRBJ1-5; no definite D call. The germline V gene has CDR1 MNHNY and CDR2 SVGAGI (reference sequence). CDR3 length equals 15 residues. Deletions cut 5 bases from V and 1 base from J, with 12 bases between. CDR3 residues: CASSLQTESNQPQHF. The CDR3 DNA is TGTGCCAGCAGTCTACAGACCGAGAGCAATCAGCCCCAGCATTTT.

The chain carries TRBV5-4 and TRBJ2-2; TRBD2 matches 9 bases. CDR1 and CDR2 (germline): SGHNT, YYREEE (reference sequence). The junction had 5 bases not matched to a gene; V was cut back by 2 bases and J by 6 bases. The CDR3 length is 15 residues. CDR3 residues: CASSLQSGGPGELFF. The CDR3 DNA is TGTGCCAGCAGCTTACAGAGCGGGGGGCCCGGGGAGCTGTTTTTT.

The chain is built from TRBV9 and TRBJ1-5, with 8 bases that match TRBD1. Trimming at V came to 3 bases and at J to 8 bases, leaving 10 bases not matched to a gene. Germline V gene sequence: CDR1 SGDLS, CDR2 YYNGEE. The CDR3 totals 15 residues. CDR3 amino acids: CASSATGATVEPQHF. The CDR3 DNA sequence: TGTGCCAGCAGCGCGACAGGGGCTACGGTAGAGCCCCAGCATTTT.

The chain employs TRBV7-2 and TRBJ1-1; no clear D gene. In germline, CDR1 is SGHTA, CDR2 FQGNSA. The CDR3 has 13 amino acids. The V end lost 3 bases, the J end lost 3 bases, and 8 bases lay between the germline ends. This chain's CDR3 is CASSFTRDTEAFF. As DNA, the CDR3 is TGTGCCAGCAGCTTTACTAGGGACACTGAAGCTTTCTTT.

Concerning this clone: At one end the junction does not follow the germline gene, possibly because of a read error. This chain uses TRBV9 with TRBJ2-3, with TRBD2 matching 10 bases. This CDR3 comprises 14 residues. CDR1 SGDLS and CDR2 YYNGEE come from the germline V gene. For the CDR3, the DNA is TGTGCCCGCAGCGGGGGGGGAGCCAGAGATACGCAGTATTTT. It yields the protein CARSGGGARDTQYF.

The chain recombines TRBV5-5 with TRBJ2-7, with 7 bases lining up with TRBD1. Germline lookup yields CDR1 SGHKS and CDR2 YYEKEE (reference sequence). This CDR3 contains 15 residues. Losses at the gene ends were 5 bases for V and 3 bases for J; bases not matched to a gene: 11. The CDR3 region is CASSLRDSALYEQYF. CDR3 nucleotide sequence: TGTGCCAGCAGTCTTCGGGACAGCGCGCTCTACGAGCAGTACTTC.

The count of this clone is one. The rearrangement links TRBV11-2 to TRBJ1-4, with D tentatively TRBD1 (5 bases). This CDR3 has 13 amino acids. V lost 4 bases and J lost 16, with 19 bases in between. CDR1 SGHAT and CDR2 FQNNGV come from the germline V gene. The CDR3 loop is CASSSELGRDQFF. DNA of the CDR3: TGTGCCAGCAGCTCCGAACTCGGCAGGGATCAGTTTTTT.

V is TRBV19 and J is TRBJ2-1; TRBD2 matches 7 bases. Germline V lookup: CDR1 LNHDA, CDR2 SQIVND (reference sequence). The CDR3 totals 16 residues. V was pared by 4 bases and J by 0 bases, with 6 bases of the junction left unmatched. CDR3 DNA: TGTGCCAGTAGTACCCTACGCGGGGGCTCCTACAATGAGCAGTTCTTC. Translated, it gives CASSTLRGGSYNEQFF.

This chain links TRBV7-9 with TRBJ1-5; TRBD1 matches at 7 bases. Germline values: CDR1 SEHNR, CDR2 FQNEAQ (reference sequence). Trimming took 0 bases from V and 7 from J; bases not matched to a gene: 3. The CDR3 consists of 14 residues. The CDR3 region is CASSLAGGGQPQHF. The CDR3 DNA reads TGTGCCAGCAGCTTAGCAGGGGGCGGACAGCCCCAGCATTTT.

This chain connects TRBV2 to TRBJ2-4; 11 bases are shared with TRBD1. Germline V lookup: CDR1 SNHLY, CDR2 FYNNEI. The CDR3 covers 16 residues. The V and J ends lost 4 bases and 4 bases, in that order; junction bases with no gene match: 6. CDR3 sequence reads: CASSAGTGGRKNIQYF. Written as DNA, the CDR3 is TGTGCCAGCAGTGCAGGGACAGGGGGACGAAAAAACATTCAGTACTTC. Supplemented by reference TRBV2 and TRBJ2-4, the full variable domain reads EPEVTQTPSHQVTQMGQEVILRCVPISNHLYFYWYRQILGQKVEFLVSFYNNEISEKSEIFDDQFSVERPDGSNFTLKIRSTKLEDSAMYFCASSAGTGGRKNIQYFGAGTRLSVL.

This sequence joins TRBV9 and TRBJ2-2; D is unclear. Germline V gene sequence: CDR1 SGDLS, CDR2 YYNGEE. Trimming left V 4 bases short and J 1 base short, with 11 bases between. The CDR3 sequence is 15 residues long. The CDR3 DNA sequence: TGTGCCAGCAGCCCTTCGGGTTTGAACACCGGGGAGCTGTTTTTT. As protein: CASSPSGLNTGELFF.

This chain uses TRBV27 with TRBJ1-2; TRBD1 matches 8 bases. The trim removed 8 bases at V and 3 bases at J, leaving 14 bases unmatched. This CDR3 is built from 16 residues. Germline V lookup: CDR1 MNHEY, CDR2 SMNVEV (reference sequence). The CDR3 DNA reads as TGTGCCAGCGGGACATACAGGGGGGGGCCCCACTATGGCTACACCTTC. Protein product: CASGTYRGGPHYGYTF.